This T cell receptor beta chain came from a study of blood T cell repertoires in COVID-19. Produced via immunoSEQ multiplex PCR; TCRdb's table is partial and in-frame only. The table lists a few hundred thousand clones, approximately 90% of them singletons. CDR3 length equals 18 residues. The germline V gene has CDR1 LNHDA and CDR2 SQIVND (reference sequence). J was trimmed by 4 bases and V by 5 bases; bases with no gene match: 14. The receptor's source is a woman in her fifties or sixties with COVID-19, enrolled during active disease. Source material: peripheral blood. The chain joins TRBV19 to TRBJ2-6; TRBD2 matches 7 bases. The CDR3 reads CASSASSGPLHGANVLTF. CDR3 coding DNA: TGTGCCAGTAGTGCCTCTAGCGGTCCCCTGCACGGGGCCAACGTCCTGACTTTC.